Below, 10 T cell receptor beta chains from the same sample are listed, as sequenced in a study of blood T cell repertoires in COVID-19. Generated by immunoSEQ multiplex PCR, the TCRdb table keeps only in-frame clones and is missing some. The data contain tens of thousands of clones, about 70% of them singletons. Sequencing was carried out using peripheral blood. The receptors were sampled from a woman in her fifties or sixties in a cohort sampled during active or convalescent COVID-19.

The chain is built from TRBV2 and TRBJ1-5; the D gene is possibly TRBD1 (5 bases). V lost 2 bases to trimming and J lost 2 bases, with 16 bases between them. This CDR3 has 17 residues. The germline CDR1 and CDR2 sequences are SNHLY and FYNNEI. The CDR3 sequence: CASSEWVGLIGNQPQHF. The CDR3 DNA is TGTGCCAGCAGTGAATGGGTGGGGCTGATTGGCAATCAGCCCCAGCATTTT.

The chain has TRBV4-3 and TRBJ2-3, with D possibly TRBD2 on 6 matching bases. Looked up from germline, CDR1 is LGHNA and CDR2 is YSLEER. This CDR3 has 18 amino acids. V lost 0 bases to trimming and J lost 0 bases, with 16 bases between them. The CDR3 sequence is CASSQERRGDPSTDTQYF. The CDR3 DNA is TGCGCCAGCAGCCAAGAGCGGCGGGGAGACCCCAGCACAGATACGCAGTATTTT.

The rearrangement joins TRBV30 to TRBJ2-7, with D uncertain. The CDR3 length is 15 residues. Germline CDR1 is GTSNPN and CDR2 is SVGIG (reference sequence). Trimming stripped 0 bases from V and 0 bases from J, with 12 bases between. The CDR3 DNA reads TGTGCCTGGAGTGTACGTGGAGCCATCTCCTACGAGCAGTACTTC. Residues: CAWSVRGAISYEQYF.

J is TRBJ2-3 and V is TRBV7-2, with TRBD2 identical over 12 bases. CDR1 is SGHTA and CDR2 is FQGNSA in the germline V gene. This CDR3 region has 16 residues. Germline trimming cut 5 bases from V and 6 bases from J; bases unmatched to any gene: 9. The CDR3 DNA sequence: TGTGCCAGCAGCACCTCCTCGGGGACTAGCGGGGATACGCAGTATTTT. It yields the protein CASSTSSGTSGDTQYF.

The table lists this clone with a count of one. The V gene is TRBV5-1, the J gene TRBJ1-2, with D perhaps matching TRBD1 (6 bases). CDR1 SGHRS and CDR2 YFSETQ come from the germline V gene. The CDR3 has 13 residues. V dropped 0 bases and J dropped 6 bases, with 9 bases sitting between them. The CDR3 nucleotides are TGCGCCAGCAGCTTGGCTGGGGGCCATGGCTACACCTTC. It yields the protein CASSLAGGHGYTF.

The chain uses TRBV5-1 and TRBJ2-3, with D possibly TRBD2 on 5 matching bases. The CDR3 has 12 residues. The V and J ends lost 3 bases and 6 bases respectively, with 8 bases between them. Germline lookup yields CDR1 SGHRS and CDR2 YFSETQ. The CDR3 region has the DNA TGCGCCAGCAGCTCGGGGTGGGATACGCAGTATTTT. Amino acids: CASSSGWDTQYF.

The CDR3 sequence: CASSPRDRENIQYF. The CDR3 coding sequence is TGTGCCAGCAGCCCCCGGGACAGGGAAAACATTCAGTACTTC. The chain couples TRBV5-4 to TRBJ2-4, with TRBD1 identical over 9 bases. Germline-derived CDR1 and CDR2 are SGHNT and YYREEE (reference sequence). The V and J ends lost 4 bases and 5 bases, in that order; junction bases with no gene match: 4. The CDR3 sequence is 14 residues long.

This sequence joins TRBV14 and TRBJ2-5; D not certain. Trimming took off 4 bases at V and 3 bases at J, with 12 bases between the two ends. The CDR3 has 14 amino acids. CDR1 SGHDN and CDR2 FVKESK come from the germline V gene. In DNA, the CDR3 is TGTGCCAGCAGCCCGCTGGTGTTAGAAGAGACCCAGTACTTC. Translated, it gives CASSPLVLEETQYF.

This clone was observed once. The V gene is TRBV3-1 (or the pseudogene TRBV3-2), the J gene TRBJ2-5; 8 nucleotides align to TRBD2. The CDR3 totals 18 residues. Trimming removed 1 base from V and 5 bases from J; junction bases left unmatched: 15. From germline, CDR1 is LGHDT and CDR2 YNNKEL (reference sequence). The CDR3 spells CASSQGFIVRGDGETQYF. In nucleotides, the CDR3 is TGTGCCAGCAGCCAAGGGTTCATTGTGCGGGGGGACGGGGAGACCCAGTACTTC.

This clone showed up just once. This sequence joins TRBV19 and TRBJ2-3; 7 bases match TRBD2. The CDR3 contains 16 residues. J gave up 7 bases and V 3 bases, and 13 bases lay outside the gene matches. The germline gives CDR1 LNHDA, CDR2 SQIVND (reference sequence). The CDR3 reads CASSIWDGGSAYTQYF. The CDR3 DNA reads TGTGCCAGTAGTATTTGGGACGGGGGGTCCGCCTATACGCAGTATTTT. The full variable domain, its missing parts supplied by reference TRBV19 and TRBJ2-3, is DGGITQSPKYLFRKEGQNVTLSCEQNLNHDAMYWYRQDPGQGLRLIYYSQIVNDFQKGDIAEGYSVSREKKESFPLTVTSAQKNPTAFYLCASSIWDGGSAYTQYFGPGTRLTVL.